The clone carrying this T cell receptor (beta chain) has a handful of counts. Its target is unknown. The data were taken from a study of OX40 agonist ivuxolimab in advanced cancers. Study background: Ivuxolimab, which patients received intravenously every 2 weeks, was dosed at 0.01 to 10 mg/kg. Having had anti-PD-1, anti-PD-L1 or anti-CTLA-4 therapy before was allowed, and about 42% had some. Regarding the study as a whole: CD4+ and CD8+ blood T cells expanded clonally by week 6 at 0.1 to 3.0 mg/kg. Antigen specificity was not determined for the expanded peripheral T cells.

Using immunoSEQ multiplex PCR, the repertoire was profiled, and TCRdb retains in-frame clones only, with some absent. The sample carries over 10,000 clones, roughly two thirds recorded once. Per the germline V gene, CDR1 is SGHRS and CDR2 is YFSETQ. Between the trimmed V and J ends, which lost 2 bases and 7 bases, there was a span of 10 bases. CDR3 length equals 13 residues. The TCR was taken from an adult with an advanced solid tumor such as melanoma, head and neck, liver or kidney cancer. The sequenced sample was CD4+ or CD8+ T cells sorted from blood, obtained in a trial of the OX40 agonist ivuxolimab. The V and J genes are TRBV5-1 and TRBJ2-1; a possible D gene is TRBD2 (6 bases). The CDR3, as DNA: TGCGCCAGCAGCTTCCTCGGGGGTAATGAGCAGTTCTTC. The encoded protein is CASSFLGGNEQFF.